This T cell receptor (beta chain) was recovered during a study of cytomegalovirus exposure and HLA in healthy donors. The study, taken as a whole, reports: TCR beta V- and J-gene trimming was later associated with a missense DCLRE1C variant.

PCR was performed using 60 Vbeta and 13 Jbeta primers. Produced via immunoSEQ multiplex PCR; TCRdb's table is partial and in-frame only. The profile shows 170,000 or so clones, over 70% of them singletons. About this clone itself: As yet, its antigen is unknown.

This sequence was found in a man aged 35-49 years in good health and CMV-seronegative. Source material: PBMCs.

CDR3 protein: CAISDQGPSAQHF. In DNA form, the CDR3 reads TGTGCCATCAGTGATCAGGGCCCTTCGGCCCAGCATTTT. The V and J genes are TRBV10-3 and TRBJ1-5, with D maybe TRBD1 (5 bases). V dropped 3 bases and J dropped 11 bases, with 14 bases sitting between them. CDR1 and CDR2 (germline): ENHRY, SYGVKD. CDR3 length: 13 amino acids.